Sequencing of this TCR beta chain was carried out in a study of cytomegalovirus exposure and HLA in healthy donors (dated 2017 in TCRdb). For context, the study as a whole: According to an earlier analysis of several hundred of the donors, some 170 million T cells yielded over 90 million unique TCR beta sequences and around 280 Gb of sequence data. Approximately 300 gigabases of sequencing data and roughly 81 million unique TCR sequences made up an early release that covered under 750 HLA-typed donors. Among the approximately 400 genotyped donors, around 81% belonged to the genetic ancestry cluster associated with self-reported Caucasian donors. The study was designed to test whether signatures of past pathogen exposure could be identified by cataloging public T cell receptors. The study profiled the T cell repertoires of about 720 subjects by immunosequencing and related them to cytomegalovirus serostatus. In addition to the first cohort of 666 subjects, a separate validation cohort of approximately 110 different subjects was used. To predict cytomegalovirus infection status, the study brought together high-throughput TCR immunosequencing, statistical association of individual TCRs with disease status, and machine learning. A later analysis re-examined previously published TCR beta repertoires from several hundred donors and added high-resolution HLA genotyping to investigate patterns of TCR occurrence. The later analysis used no new phenotypic data to find candidate immune exposures, relying instead on TCR beta sequences and their occurrence across donors. An earlier analysis of around 580 of the donors used high-throughput TCR beta sequencing to judge whether each TCR beta V gene segment behaved as functional or pseudogenic. Donor age, sex, ethnicity and CMV serostatus were compiled alongside the repertoire data. A later genetic analysis took genome-wide SNP genotypes for about 65% of the 666 donors and used that subset as a discovery cohort. Every discovery cohort repertoire had been produced on one sequencing platform. HLA typing covered class I and class II loci at four-digit resolution. The number of donors typed differed by locus, with roughly 629-640 for A, B, C, DRB1 and DQB1, more than 500 for DQA1, nearly 610 for DPA1, and around 460 for DPB1. About five DR-DQ haplotypes were treated as single units for association and clustering because of strong linkage in the cohort. Across under 500 genotyped donors of the cohort, an average of approximately 240,000 unique TCR beta nucleotide sequences per donor were sequenced, and approximately 17% of those sequences were non-productive. Findings and caveats that apply to the study as a whole: A further reported finding was that TCR beta sequences accurately predicted the HLA-A and HLA-B alleles for most subjects in the first cohort. The earlier analysis of approximately 590 of the donors excluded 15 to 20 rarely observed V segments, including chromosome 9 orphons, because counts were too low. Because HLA typing was unavailable for some donors at each locus, only the typed subset was used in association tests. A later analysis associated about 17,000 TCR beta sequences with specific HLA alleles at a false discovery rate of 0.05. A later analysis reported that several top co-occurrence clusters appeared linked to parvovirus B19, influenza, CMV and Epstein-Barr virus. Sequencing depth was assumed to be roughly uniform across donors in the presence/absence analyses, though that assumption may not hold. For the cohort, immune exposure information was limited to CMV serostatus. Across donors, most TCR sequences were observed very rarely, whereas some public TCRs were present in many individuals. A later analysis found that TCR association rates varied across HLA loci, with DRB1 alleles showing the most associated TCRs and HLA-C alleles the fewest. The classifier was reported to diagnose cytomegalovirus status with high specificity and sensitivity in both the original cohort and the validation cohort. Linkage disequilibrium might explain the correlated functional status among segregating V segments, but an unknown experimental factor could not be ruled out. When HLA alleles, especially DR and DQ, strongly co-occurred, attributing TCR associations to individual alleles was difficult. A total of roughly 160 TCR beta chains were listed by the study as associated with cytomegalovirus. The authors suggested that the approach could potentially be extended to other disease states and immunological phenotypes. An association between a missense DCLRE1C variant and V-gene and J-gene trimming of TCR beta chains was found in a later genetic analysis and replicated in an independent cohort. This cohort had only TCR beta chains sequenced, and the lack of alpha or paired-chain data limited which features could be detected. A later genetic analysis reported fewer N-insertions in productive TCRs among donors in an Asian-associated ancestry cluster than the roughly 720-donor mean. According to a later analysis, most CMV-associated TCR beta chains appeared to be HLA-restricted, and the HLA associations seemed to be driven largely by CMV exposure. A cluster of highly shared sequence variants was judged likely to be a technical artifact of the sequencing pipeline. In vitro tests confirmed that three of the cytomegalovirus-associated TCR beta chains recognize cytomegalovirus antigens. A later analysis found that HLA-associated TCR beta chains were more clonally expanded and had lower generation probabilities than equally common non-associated chains. Some IMGT-functional V segments, including TRBV6-2 and TRBV6-3, could not be distinguished by the 87-base-pair reads and were therefore excluded. In an earlier analysis of approximately 590 of the donors, most TCR beta V segments appeared in productive rearrangements about 87% or about 30% of the time, broadly matching IMGT annotations.

Measured from the cysteine to the phenylalanine, the CDR3 is 16 residues long. Kept here is only the CDR3 DNA, which spans 48 bases and is read in frame from base 1. Sequences SNHLY (CDR1) and FYNNEI (CDR2) are obtained from the germline V gene. Germline trimming: 4 bases from V, 7 bases from J; junction bases outside gene matches: 13. Preparation of the library involved the immunoSEQ multiplex PCR assay. For the multiplex PCR, a mixture combining 60 forward primers for TCR Vbeta segments and 13 reverse primers for TCR Jbeta segments was used. The CDR3 region of rearranged TCR beta genes was amplified from genomic DNA with a multiplex PCR assay. The Illumina HiSeq System was used to sequence the amplified TCR beta libraries as 87-base-pair reads. The authors processed their data as follows. A later analysis counted about 76 million unique TCR beta chains across the 666 repertoires, and some 11 million of these chains were shared by at least two donors. Raw reads were error-corrected and collapsed into unique sequences by a nearest-neighbor algorithm in which closely related sequences were merged to remove PCR and sequencing errors. To assign V, D and J gene segments, CDR3 sequences were aligned to IMGT reference sequences. For a sequence to be retained, a match of at least six nucleotides to both a V gene segment and a J gene segment was required. A rearrangement was called productive if the CDR3 had no stop codons and remained in frame with V and J, and every other rearrangement was called non-productive. CDR3 was defined by IMGT convention, running from the second conserved V-encoded cysteine to the conserved J-encoded phenylalanine. In an earlier analysis of just under 600 of the donors, sequences lacking an unambiguous match to a single V gene segment were excluded. In an earlier analysis of approximately 500 of the donors, a V segment was called functional when productive rearrangements were above 56.7%, and segregating when the standard deviation between donors exceeded 5%. A statistical classification framework was built to diagnose cytomegalovirus status from the catalog of TCR beta chain sequences. In a later analysis, V and J genes were assigned by comparing TCR nucleotide sequences against IMGT/GENE-DB human TR gene sequences. Using the TCRdist pipeline, a later analysis assigned CDR3 sequences along with most-parsimonious VDJ recombination scenarios. A later analysis defined each TCR beta chain by its CDR3 amino acid sequence plus V-gene family, and excluded reads lacking a unique V-gene family. As a way to deal with suspected cross-contamination and a sequencing artifact, a later analysis dropped 450 to 600 nucleotide sequences that were highly shared and had low generation probability. For each public chain, a later analysis derived a clonal expansion index from normalized ranks of inferred template counts within each repertoire. Generation probabilities in a later analysis came from a VDJ recombination model fitted to out-of-frame rearrangements, and those results were checked against IGoR. A later analysis scored TCR-TCR, TCR-HLA and TCR-CMV co-occurrence with hypergeometric tests, applying a repertoire-size bias correction to TCR pairs. False discovery rates were estimated in a later analysis by permuting HLA or CMV assignments 20 times. In a later analysis, co-occurring TCRs were grouped with DBSCAN, and TCRdist sequence similarity was added when clustering was performed within HLA-allele-positive subsets. Repertoires with fewer than 30,000 or more than 120,000 public chains were left out of co-occurrence clustering, as were roughly five repertoires with anomalous nucleotide sharing. Not all clones reach the TCRdb copy of this immuneACCESS table, which keeps in-frame sequences only. Checked studies attribute under half of the gap to unresolved V genes and leave the rest unexplained. V, J and clone size are those of that table, while D and trimming were read from the DNA. The sample records about 130,000 clones, around 74% of which are singletons. The ten largest clones represent around 7.2% of the sample.

The cohort was made up of approximately 670 healthy bone marrow donors. At the time of sampling, every cohort member was nominally healthy, though immune exposures that went unrecorded were likely present. The donor tested CMV seronegative, placing the donor among the approximately 360 seronegative members of the cohort. A peripheral blood sample was collected from each donor, and TCR beta sequencing was performed on peripheral blood mononuclear cells. Genomic DNA extraction from the blood cell samples was performed with the Qiagen DNeasy Blood Extraction Kit. Comment on this clone: Its binding antigen is unknown. No base quality information exists; no much larger clone differs at one position.

This TCR was sampled from a male donor in good health and CMV-seronegative. The rearranged chain carries TRBV2 and TRBJ1-2; 9 middle bases align to TRBD1. Sequencing was performed on PBMCs. The bases are TGTGCCAGCAGTGCCCCACAGGGGGCGCGGATTAGTGGCTACACCTTC. It is translated as CASSAPQGARISGYTF.